The T cell receptor beta chain under discussion was sequenced for a study of cytomegalovirus exposure and HLA in healthy donors. General study results and limits: It was reported that TCR beta sequences correctly inferred the HLA-A and HLA-B alleles for most subjects.

As concerns this clone: Its matching antigen is unknown.

In the PCR, 60 Vbeta and 13 Jbeta primers were used. TCRdb's table, derived via immunoSEQ multiplex PCR, lists solely in-frame clones and lacks some. The profile shows 160,000 or so clones, roughly 82% of them singletons. Germline V CDR1 and CDR2: SEHNR, FQNEAQ (reference sequence). The V and J ends lost 11 bases and 0 bases respectively, with 13 bases between them. The CDR3 has 13 amino acids. The clonotype comes from a man between 45 and 60 years old in good health and CMV-seropositive. The rearrangement uses TRBV7-9 and TRBJ1-1; a weak D match, TRBD1 (5 bases). Sequenced: PBMCs. The CDR3 protein is CACSGGLNTEAFF. The CDR3 bases are TGTGCCTGCTCGGGGGGGTTGAACACTGAAGCTTTCTTT. Complete variable domain (other parts from reference TRBV7-9 and TRBJ1-1): DTGVSQNPRHKITKRGQNVTFRCDPISEHNRLYWYRQTLGQGPEFLTYFQNEAQLEKSRLLSDRFSAERPKGSFSTLEIQRTEQGDSAMYLCACSGGLNTEAFFGQGTRLTVV.